A single sample is the source of the 3 T cell receptor beta chains below, sequenced in a study of shared clonotypes between healthy human individuals. Profiling relied on immunoSEQ multiplex PCR, and the TCRdb table lists in-frame clones only, not all of them. This table holds about 1 million clones, approximately 70% found once. The sample taken for sequencing was memory CD4+ T cells sorted from blood. Subset denoted: CD45RA-negative fraction. The receptors stem from a man aged 18 to 30 in good health.

The chain is built from TRBV4-1 and TRBJ2-7; D gene unclear. Germline CDR1 and CDR2: MGHRA and YSYEKL. Trimming removed 3 bases at V and 1 base at J, with 16 bases between. The CDR3 extends over 16 amino acids. This CDR3 is CASSQVSGSLSYEQYF. The CDR3 nucleotides read TGCGCCAGCAGCCAGGTCTCTGGCTCTCTATCCTACGAGCAGTACTTC.

This chain joins TRBV7-3 and TRBJ1-6; possibly TRBD1 for D (6 bases). Germline CDR1 SGHTA, CDR2 FQGTGA. The CDR3 sequence is 17 residues long. V lost 3 bases to trimming and J lost 0 bases, with 12 bases between them. The CDR3 protein is CASSFRDTSSYNSPLHF. The CDR3 bases are TGTGCCAGCAGCTTCCGGGACACGAGCTCCTATAATTCACCCCTCCACTTT.

The rearrangement joins TRBV6-5 to TRBJ1-1; possible D gene TRBD1, 6 bases. The CDR3 is 12 amino acids. V was shortened by 6 bases and J by 9 bases, with 14 bases between the two germline ends. Germline V gene lookup returns CDR1 MNHEY and CDR2 SVGAGI. The DNA for the CDR3 is TGTGCCAGCAGCCCAGTGGGGGGCCAAGCTTTCTTT. Protein: CASSPVGGQAFF.